Listed here are 7 T cell receptor beta chains from one sample, sequenced in a study of blood T cell repertoires in COVID-19. TCRdb's table, derived via immunoSEQ multiplex PCR, lists solely in-frame clones and lacks some. The sample has more than 75,000 clones; 80% to 90% are singletons. The sequenced material came from peripheral blood. The receptors here all came from a man aged 50 or older with COVID-19, enrolled during active disease.

This chain uses TRBV3-1 (or the pseudogene TRBV3-2) with TRBJ1-2, with a possible D match to TRBD1 (6 bases). Deletions cut 0 bases from V and 6 bases from J, with 8 bases between. This CDR3 spans 13 amino acids. Germline loops: CDR1 LGHDT, CDR2 YNNKEL (reference sequence). The CDR3 here is CASSQERGNGYTF. The CDR3 region has the DNA TGTGCCAGCAGCCAAGAGAGGGGGAATGGCTACACCTTC.

V usage is TRBV12-3 or TRBV12-4 and J usage is TRBJ2-1; maybe TRBD2 (6 bases). Trimming shortened V by 5 bases and J by 9 bases, and 11 bases separated the two germline ends. The CDR3 length is 12 residues. The CDR3 protein is CASSQRRGEQFF. CDR3 DNA: TGTGCCAGCAGTCAACGGAGGGGTGAGCAGTTCTTC.

This clone was seen once. This chain links TRBV6-5 with TRBJ1-1; TRBD1 aligns across 7 bases. V lost 11 bases and J lost 0; bases outside the gene matches: 6. The CDR3 spans 13 residues. Germline CDR1 reads MNHEY; CDR2 reads SVGAGI. CDR3 DNA: TGTGCCGCAGAGGACAGGTTGAACACTGAAGCTTTCTTT. It specifies CAAEDRLNTEAFF.

The V gene is TRBV24-1, the J gene TRBJ2-5; TRBD1 matches at 9 bases. Trimming cost V 3 bases and J 4 bases; bases outside gene matches: 5. Germline CDR1 is KGHDR and CDR2 is SFDVKD. There are 15 residues in the CDR3. The CDR3 region is CATSDVGQGRETQYF. CDR3 nucleotide sequence: TGTGCCACCAGTGATGTGGGACAGGGAAGAGAGACCCAGTACTTC.

This chain joins TRBV2 and TRBJ2-3; maybe TRBD1 (6 bases). Trimming left V 3 bases short and J 5 bases short, with 12 bases between. Germline CDR1 and CDR2: SNHLY and FYNNEI. The CDR3 runs 14 residues. CDR3 loop: CASSDRTAGDTQYF. The CDR3 region has the DNA TGTGCCAGCAGTGATCGGACAGCCGGAGATACGCAGTATTTT.

The V and J genes are TRBV9 and TRBJ2-1, with D tentatively TRBD2 (7 bases). This CDR3 has 15 amino acids. With 2 bases removed from V and 0 bases from J, the gap between germline ends came to 9 bases. CDR1 and CDR2 (germline): SGDLS, YYNGEE. This CDR3 reads CASSVGGASYNEQFF. Here the CDR3 DNA reads TGTGCCAGCAGCGTTGGGGGGGCCTCCTACAATGAGCAGTTCTTC.

The V and J genes are TRBV18 and TRBJ2-7; 8 bases are shared with TRBD1. Per the germline V gene, CDR1 is KGHSH and CDR2 is LQKENI. With 3 bases clipped from V and 2 bases from J, the junction kept 0 bases outside the gene matches. The CDR3 runs to 13 residues. The chain's CDR3 is CASSPDRAYEQYF. CDR3 DNA: TGTGCCAGCTCACCGGACAGGGCCTACGAGCAGTACTTC.